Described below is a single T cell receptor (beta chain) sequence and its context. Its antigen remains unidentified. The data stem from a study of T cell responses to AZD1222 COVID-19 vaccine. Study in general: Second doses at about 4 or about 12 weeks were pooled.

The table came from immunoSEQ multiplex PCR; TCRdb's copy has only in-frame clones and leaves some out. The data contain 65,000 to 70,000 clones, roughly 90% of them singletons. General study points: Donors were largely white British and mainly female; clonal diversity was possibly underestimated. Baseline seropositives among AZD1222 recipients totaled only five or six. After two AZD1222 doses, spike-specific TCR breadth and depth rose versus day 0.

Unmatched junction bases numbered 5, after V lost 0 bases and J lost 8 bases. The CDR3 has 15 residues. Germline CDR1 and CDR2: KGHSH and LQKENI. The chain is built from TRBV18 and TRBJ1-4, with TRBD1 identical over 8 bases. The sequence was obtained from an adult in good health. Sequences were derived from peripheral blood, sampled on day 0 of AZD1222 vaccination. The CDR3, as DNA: TGTGCCAGCTCACCACCGACCCCAGGGGGCGAAAAACTGTTTTTT. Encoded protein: CASSPPTPGGEKLFF.